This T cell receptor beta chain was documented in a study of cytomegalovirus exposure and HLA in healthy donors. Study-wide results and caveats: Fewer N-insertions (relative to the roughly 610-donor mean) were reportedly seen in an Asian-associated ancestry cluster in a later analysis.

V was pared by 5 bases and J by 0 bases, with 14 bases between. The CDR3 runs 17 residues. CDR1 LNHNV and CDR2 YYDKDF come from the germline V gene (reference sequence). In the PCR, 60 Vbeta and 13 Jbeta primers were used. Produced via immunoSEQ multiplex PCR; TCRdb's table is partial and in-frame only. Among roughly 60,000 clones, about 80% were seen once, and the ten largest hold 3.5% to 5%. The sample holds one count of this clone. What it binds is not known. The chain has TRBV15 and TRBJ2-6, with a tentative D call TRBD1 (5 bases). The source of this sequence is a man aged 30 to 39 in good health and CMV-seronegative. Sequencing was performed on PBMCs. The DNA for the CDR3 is TGTGCCACCAGCGGACCGACAGTCCCCTCTGGGGCCAACGTCCTGACTTTC. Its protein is CATSGPTVPSGANVLTF.